Listed here are 30 T cell receptor beta chains from one sample, sequenced in a study of chemoradiotherapy in HPV16-positive cancers. Using immunoSEQ multiplex PCR, the repertoire was profiled, and TCRdb retains in-frame clones only, with some absent. The data contain around 24,000 clones, about 90% of them singletons. The sample was blood, taken from a patient who underwent chemoradiotherapy. The receptors originated from a human donor with HPV-associated anogenital cancer.

The CDR3 protein is CASTPSEGDTEAFF. The CDR3 DNA sequence: TGTGCCAGCACCCCCTCGGAGGGAGACACTGAAGCTTTCTTT. The chain uses TRBV7-9 and TRBJ1-1, with D uncertain. V lost 7 bases and J lost 3, with 15 bases in between. This CDR3 is built from 14 residues. The germline V gene encodes CDR1 SEHNR and CDR2 FQNEAQ (reference sequence).

The CDR3 DNA reads as TGTGCCAGCAGCCGGCTGGTGAACACTGAAGCTTTCTTT. This encodes CASSRLVNTEAFF. The chain links TRBV7-9 to TRBJ1-1; D unclear. The CDR3 totals 13 residues. Germline V CDR1 and CDR2: SEHNR, FQNEAQ (reference sequence). With 5 bases removed from V and 0 bases from J, the gap between germline ends came to 7 bases.

This sequence joins TRBV6-5 and TRBJ1-2; 7 bases are a match to TRBD1. The germline V gene has CDR1 MNHEY and CDR2 SVGAGI. With 2 bases clipped from V and 8 bases from J, the junction kept 2 bases outside the gene matches. CDR3 length equals 12 residues. DNA of the CDR3: TGTGCCAGCAGTTACGGGGGACAGGGCTACACCTTC. It yields the protein CASSYGGQGYTF.

The V and J genes are TRBV6-1 and TRBJ1-2; D remains unclear. The CDR3 consists of 14 residues. Trimming took off 6 bases at V and 4 bases at J, with 15 bases between the two ends. Germline V CDR1 and CDR2: MNHNS, SASEGT. The CDR3 is CASSLNGEGYGYTF. The CDR3 nucleotides read TGTGCCAGCAGCCTAAATGGGGAGGGCTATGGCTACACCTTC.

The gene calls are TRBV30 and TRBJ2-7, with D perhaps TRBD1 (7 bases). Germline V gene lookup returns CDR1 GTSNPN and CDR2 SVGIG (reference sequence). This CDR3 contains 14 residues. V was clipped by 4 bases and J by 1 base, with 14 bases between them. The CDR3 region has the DNA TGTGCCTGGATTAGGAGGGACAGATCCTACGAGCAGTACTTC. Protein: CAWIRRDRSYEQYF.

This chain joins TRBV7-2 and TRBJ2-2; D is unresolved. The CDR3 spans 15 residues. Germline CDR1 reads SGHTA; CDR2 reads FQGNSA. V gave up 5 bases and J gave up 1 base, with 11 bases separating them. The CDR3 nucleotides read TGTGCCAGCAGCCTGATTCCGGGGAACACCGGGGAGCTGTTTTTT. It yields the protein CASSLIPGNTGELFF.

The rearrangement links TRBV19 to TRBJ2-3; 8 positions match TRBD1. Germline V gives CDR1 LNHDA, CDR2 SQIVND (reference sequence). CDR3 length: 14 residues. V gave up 4 bases and J gave up 6 bases; unmatched junction bases: 6. CDR3 amino acids: CASSTGQGGDTQYF. The CDR3 nucleotides are TGTGCCAGTAGTACCGGACAGGGTGGGGATACGCAGTATTTT.

The V gene is TRBV19, the J gene TRBJ2-2; 7 bases are a match to TRBD1. The CDR3 sequence is 15 residues long. Losses at the gene ends were 8 bases for V and 0 bases for J; bases not matched to a gene: 6. Germline loops: CDR1 LNHDA, CDR2 SQIVND (reference sequence). CDR3 in amino acids: CASYTGQTNTGELFF. Written as DNA, the CDR3 is TGTGCCAGTTATACGGGACAGACGAACACCGGGGAGCTGTTTTTT.

This rearrangement joins TRBV12-5 to TRBJ2-1, with D uncertain. Trimming took off 3 bases at V and 8 bases at J, with 20 bases between the two ends. This CDR3 comprises 16 residues. Germline V gene sequence: CDR1 LGHNT, CDR2 FRNRAP. The DNA of the CDR3 is TGTGCTAGTGGTTTATCCCATCTAGACCCGCGCGATGAGCAGTTCTTC. Its translation: CASGLSHLDPRDEQFF.

The genes are TRBV19 and TRBJ2-4, with D perhaps TRBD1 (5 bases). Germline assignment: CDR1 LNHDA and CDR2 SQIVND (reference sequence). This CDR3 spans 17 amino acids. The V and J ends lost 7 bases and 1 base respectively, with 20 bases between them. CDR3 residues: CASKVRGLSDAKNIQYF. As DNA, the CDR3 is TGTGCCAGTAAGGTTAGGGGCCTAAGTGACGCCAAAAACATTCAGTACTTC.

This rearrangement joins TRBV5-4 to TRBJ2-3; 9 positions match TRBD2. The V and J ends lost 3 bases and 5 bases, in that order; junction bases with no gene match: 10. The CDR3 runs to 16 residues. From germline, CDR1 is SGHNT and CDR2 YYREEE (reference sequence). For the CDR3, the DNA is TGTGCCAGCAGCTCCCCTGGGCGGGGGGGAAAAGATACGCAGTATTTT. It translates to CASSSPGRGGKDTQYF.

This clone was detected once. This rearrangement joins TRBV30 to TRBJ1-5; D not certain. This CDR3 comprises 12 residues. Germline V gene sequence: CDR1 GTSNPN, CDR2 SVGIG (reference sequence). Trimming removed 2 bases at V and 0 bases at J, with 2 bases between. CDR3 region: CAWSSSNQPQHF. In DNA, the CDR3 is TGTGCCTGGAGTAGTAGCAATCAGCCCCAGCATTTT.

The genes are TRBV5-1 and TRBJ1-1, with D unclear. Germline loops: CDR1 SGHRS, CDR2 YFSETQ. Trimming shortened V by 7 bases and J by 1 base, and 11 bases separated the two germline ends. The CDR3 consists of 13 residues. CDR3 protein: CASDSGENTEAFF. The DNA for the CDR3 is TGCGCCAGCGACTCAGGAGAGAACACTGAAGCTTTCTTT.

There are a few counts of this clone. J is TRBJ2-3 and V is TRBV11-2; 8 nucleotides align to TRBD1. From germline, CDR1 is SGHAT and CDR2 FQNNGV. The ends lost 3 bases at V and 5 bases at J; junction bases unmatched: 7. The CDR3 runs 15 residues. CDR3 amino acids: CASSLGRGRVDTQYF. CDR3 nucleotides: TGTGCCAGCAGCTTGGGCAGGGGGCGGGTAGATACGCAGTATTTT.

The V call is TRBV6-5, the J call TRBJ1-1; 10 nucleotides align to TRBD1. The CDR3 spans 15 residues. J gave up 6 bases and V 5 bases, and 9 bases lay outside the gene matches. Germline loops: CDR1 MNHEY, CDR2 SVGAGI. The CDR3 sequence is CASSPDRDRGPEAFF. For the CDR3, the DNA is TGTGCCAGCAGTCCAGACCGGGACAGGGGCCCTGAAGCTTTCTTT.

The chain links TRBV12-5 to TRBJ2-1, with TRBD1 matching over 7 bases. V was pared by 0 bases and J by 9 bases, with 2 bases of the junction left unmatched. CDR3 length equals 13 residues. Germline V gene data show CDR1 as LGHNT and CDR2 as FRNRAP. The CDR3 sequence: CASGLVGTVEQFF. CDR3 nucleotides: TGTGCTAGTGGTTTGGTGGGGACAGTTGAGCAGTTCTTC. Together with reference TRBV12-5 and TRBJ2-1, the CDR3 gives the full variable domain: DARVTQTPRHKVTEMGQEVTMRCQPILGHNTVFWYRQTMMQGLELLAYFRNRAPLDDSGMPKDRFSAEMPDATLATLKIQPSEPRDSAVYFCASGLVGTVEQFFGPGTRLTVL.

V is TRBV29-1 and J is TRBJ1-1; D is uncertain. CDR1 and CDR2 (germline): SQVTM, ANQGSEA. There are 14 residues in the CDR3. V was cut by 4 bases and J by 0 bases, with 12 bases left in between. CDR3 sequence reads: CSVVGESMNTEAFF. The CDR3 DNA follows: TGCAGCGTTGTCGGGGAGTCCATGAACACTGAAGCTTTCTTT. Complete variable domain (other parts from reference TRBV29-1 and TRBJ1-1): SAVISQKPSRDICQRGTSLTIQCQVDSQVTMMFWYRQQPGQSLTLIATANQGSEATYESGFVIDKFPISRPNLTFSTLTVSNMSPEDSSIYLCSVVGESMNTEAFFGQGTRLTVV.

The V call is TRBV29-1, the J call TRBJ1-5; TRBD1 might be the D (5 bases). V was shortened by 0 bases and J by 2 bases, with 11 bases between the two germline ends. Germline V lookup: CDR1 SQVTM, CDR2 ANQGSEA. The CDR3 spans 15 residues. The CDR3 DNA is TGCAGCGTTGAAGACGGAGTAGGGGGCAATCAGCCCCAGCATTTT. Protein sequence: CSVEDGVGGNQPQHF.

The chain uses TRBV11-2 and TRBJ2-7; D unclear. The CDR3 is 12 amino acids. CDR1 and CDR2 from the germline V gene are SGHAT and FQNNGV. Trimming took 5 bases from V and 3 from J, leaving 8 bases between them. CDR3 loop: CASSPTGYEQYF. The DNA for the CDR3 is TGTGCCAGCAGCCCCACCGGCTACGAGCAGTACTTC.

This rearrangement joins TRBV5-4 to TRBJ1-2; D may be TRBD1 (5 bases). CDR1 and CDR2 (germline): SGHNT, YYREEE (reference sequence). CDR3 length: 14 residues. Trimming left V 4 bases short and J 12 bases short, with 22 bases between. The CDR3 is CASSPVLRDGVNTF. The CDR3 DNA reads as TGTGCCAGCAGCCCTGTTCTACGGGACGGCGTTAACACCTTC.

V gene TRBV5-1 combines with J gene TRBJ2-1, with 7 bases that match TRBD2. CDR1 is SGHRS and CDR2 is YFSETQ in the germline V gene. Trimming took 1 base from V and 7 from J; bases not matched to a gene: 2. The CDR3 runs 13 residues. In DNA form, the CDR3 reads TGCGCCAGCAGCTTGTGGCGGGAGAATGAGCAGTTCTTC. Translated, it gives CASSLWRENEQFF. The entire variable domain, with the rest obtained from reference TRBV5-1 and TRBJ2-1, is as follows: KAGVTQTPRYLIKTRGQQVTLSCSPISGHRSVSWYQQTPGQGLQFLFEYFSETQRNKGNFPGRFSGRQFSNSRSEMNVSTLELGDSALYLCASSLWRENEQFFGPGTRLTVL.

V is TRBV5-6 and J is TRBJ2-7; tentatively, D is TRBD2 (5 bases). This CDR3 comprises 13 residues. Germline loops: CDR1 SGHDT, CDR2 YYEEEE. Deletions cut 4 bases from V and 1 base from J, with 9 bases between. This CDR3 reads CASSPPGSYEQYF. The CDR3 nucleotides read TGTGCCAGCAGCCCCCCGGGGTCCTACGAGCAGTACTTC.

The gene calls are TRBV11-2 and TRBJ1-1, with D perhaps matching TRBD1 (5 bases). The CDR3 sequence is 14 residues long. Germline CDR1 and CDR2: SGHAT and FQNNGV. V was clipped by 6 bases and J by 0 bases, with 11 bases between them. CDR3 residues: CASSLSGVNTEAFF. CDR3 coding DNA: TGTGCCAGCAGTCTATCGGGGGTGAACACTGAAGCTTTCTTT.

This clone appeared a few times. DNA for the CDR3: TGTGCCAGCAGCTCCCCGGGACAGGGGCCTGGCTACACCTTC. Protein: CASSSPGQGPGYTF. The chain has TRBV5-4 and TRBJ1-2, with 10 positions matching TRBD1. Trimming cost V 3 bases and J 7 bases; bases outside gene matches: 6. This CDR3 contains 14 residues. The germline CDR1 and CDR2 sequences are SGHNT and YYREEE (reference sequence).

The genes are TRBV6-6 and TRBJ1-1; D gene ambiguous. Germline lookup yields CDR1 MNHNY and CDR2 SVGAGI (reference sequence). This CDR3 is built from 15 residues. The V end was cut by 0 bases, the J end by 4 bases, with 12 bases between. CDR3 nucleotide sequence: TGTGCCAGCAGTTACTCGACGGGCTTGGGCACTGAAGCTTTCTTT. Translated: CASSYSTGLGTEAFF.

The rearrangement links TRBV7-8 to TRBJ1-2; D remains ambiguous. This CDR3 comprises 17 residues. Germline CDR1 reads SGHVS; CDR2 reads FQNEAQ. V lost 1 base and J 0 bases, leaving 15 bases between the germline ends. The CDR3 region is CASSLVVSAGPNYGYTF. In nucleotides, the CDR3 is TGTGCCAGCAGCTTAGTAGTGTCGGCAGGCCCTAACTATGGCTACACCTTC.

The chain's CDR3 is CASSFDWSSYEQYF. As DNA, the CDR3 is TGTGCCAGCAGCTTTGATTGGAGCTCCTACGAGCAGTACTTC. The J gene is TRBJ2-7, the V gene TRBV7-9; D gene uncertain. This CDR3 is built from 14 residues. CDR1 is SEHNR, CDR2 FQNEAQ, per germline (reference sequence). V dropped 3 bases and J dropped 0 bases, with 9 bases sitting between them.

This clone appeared a few times. V usage is TRBV11-2 and J usage is TRBJ2-2; 9 bases match TRBD1. This CDR3 has 15 amino acids. Germline loops: CDR1 SGHAT, CDR2 FQNNGV. Trimming cost V 4 bases and J 5 bases; bases outside gene matches: 5. The CDR3 coding sequence is TGTGCCAGCAGCTGGTACAGGGGGCAGACCGGGGAGCTGTTTTTT. Encoded protein: CASSWYRGQTGELFF.

The genes are TRBV19 and TRBJ2-7, with D maybe TRBD2 (7 bases). This CDR3 is built from 14 residues. Germline-derived CDR1 and CDR2 are LNHDA and SQIVND (reference sequence). The V gene lost 7 bases and the J gene lost 2 bases, with 15 bases spanning the gap. The CDR3 region has the DNA TGTGCCAGTACCGCCGCGGGGGCGACCTACGAGCAGTACTTC. This encodes CASTAAGATYEQYF. Complete variable domain (other parts from reference TRBV19 and TRBJ2-7): DGGITQSPKYLFRKEGQNVTLSCEQNLNHDAMYWYRQDPGQGLRLIYYSQIVNDFQKGDIAEGYSVSREKKESFPLTVTSAQKNPTAFYLCASTAAGATYEQYFGPGTRLTVT.

The V and J genes are TRBV6-5 and TRBJ1-2, with D possibly TRBD1 on 5 matching bases. Germline assignment: CDR1 MNHEY and CDR2 SVGAGI. There are 14 residues in the CDR3. Trimming cost V 4 bases and J 4 bases, with 13 bases left between them. Here the CDR3 reads CASSLDTGAYGYTF. CDR3 nucleotide sequence: TGTGCCAGCAGTTTAGACACCGGGGCCTATGGCTACACCTTC.